This TCR beta chain was obtained from a study of read filtering for tumor transcriptome and immune sequencing. Broader study findings: This fraction held mixed bone marrow immune cells after CD138-negative sorting. About four fifths of IR-seq clonotypes had a single read, yet these held approximately 4% of reads. Even smaller IR-seq throughput identified most shared clonotypes.

Molecular barcoded adaptors covering alpha/delta and beta/gamma chains were used on around 370 ng RNA. TCRdb passed the reads through MiXCR, listing each CDR3 protein once. Seen here are 40,000 to 50,000 distinct CDR3 sequences, 15% to 20% observed once, and the top ten hold roughly 15%. From germline, CDR1 is SNHLY and CDR2 FYNNEI. The CDR3 spans 12 residues. V dropped 4 bases and J dropped 6 bases, with 7 bases sitting between them. This clonotype was observed a few times. Its target is not known. Every patient had bone marrow sampled while the disease was active. The sequence was obtained from a donor at least 40 years old with multiple myeloma. The chain carries TRBV2 and TRBJ1-5; D ambiguous. The sequenced sample was a population of CD138-negative cells sorted from bone marrow. The CDR3: CASSVGVQPQHF. The CDR3 DNA is TGTGCCAGCAGTGTGGGCGTTCAGCCCCAGCATTTT.